What follows are 3 T cell receptor beta chains derived from one specimen sequenced in a study of shared clonotypes between healthy human individuals. Generated by immunoSEQ multiplex PCR, the TCRdb table keeps only in-frame clones and is missing some. The sample lists about 2.4 million clones, roughly 92% occurring once. The sequencing sample was made of naive CD4+ T cells sorted from blood. Stated subset: CD45RA+ positively selected. The source of these receptors is a man between 18 and 29 years old in good health.

V and J are TRBV18 and TRBJ2-7; tentatively, D is TRBD2 (5 bases). The CDR3 sequence is 13 residues long. Trimming stripped 6 bases from V and 5 bases from J, with 14 bases between. From germline, CDR1 is KGHSH and CDR2 LQKENI. This CDR3 is CASSRTGHDEQYF. CDR3 nucleotides: TGTGCCAGCTCCCGGACTGGCCATGACGAGCAGTACTTC.

The chain combines TRBV10-3 with TRBJ2-2; the D is unclear. The V end lost 5 bases, the J end lost 5 bases, and 6 bases lay between the germline ends. This CDR3 is built from 12 residues. Germline V gives CDR1 ENHRY, CDR2 SYGVKD. The CDR3 nucleotides read TGTGCCATCAGTCTGGGGACCGGGGAGCTGTTTTTT. This encodes CAISLGTGELFF.

The chain uses TRBV4-2 and TRBJ1-6; no reliable D call. CDR1 is LGHNA and CDR2 is YNFKEQ in the germline V gene. Trimming removed 2 bases at V and 10 bases at J, with 12 bases between. This CDR3 is built from 14 residues. DNA for the CDR3: TGTGCCAGCAGCCAAAATCCCCCTCTCTCACCCCTCCACTTT. It encodes CASSQNPPLSPLHF.